One and the same sample provided the 15 T cell receptor beta chains below, sequenced in a study of cytomegalovirus exposure and HLA in healthy donors. This table comes from immunoSEQ multiplex PCR, and its TCRdb copy is limited to in-frame clones, with some not included. Among roughly 150,000 clones listed, around 90% were seen once. Sequencing input: PBMCs. Every receptor here comes from a man between 18 and 35 years old in good health and CMV-seronegative.

The chain employs TRBV18 and TRBJ2-7, with D possibly TRBD1 on 6 matching bases. The V gene's germline CDR1 is KGHSH and CDR2 LQKENI. The V and J ends lost 5 bases and 0 bases respectively, with 11 bases between them. The CDR3 sequence is 14 residues long. CDR3 nucleotides: TGTGCCAGCTCATTCGAAGGGGGCTCCTACGAGCAGTACGTC. Protein: CASSFEGGSYEQYV.

The genes are TRBV4-2 and TRBJ1-3; 8 bases are shared with TRBD1. CDR3 size: 15 residues. Germline CDR1 LGHNA, CDR2 YNFKEQ. J was trimmed by 3 bases and V by 4 bases; bases with no gene match: 5. This CDR3 reads CASSRPGTGGNTIYF. In nucleotides, the CDR3 is TGTGCCAGCAGCCGCCCCGGGACAGGTGGAAACACCATATATTTT.

The chain recombines TRBV28 with TRBJ2-5; 8 nucleotides agree with TRBD2. V lost 7 bases to trimming and J lost 4 bases; unmatched junction nucleotides: 11. Germline loops: CDR1 MDHEN, CDR2 SYDVKM. This CDR3 is built from 15 residues. CDR3: CASNGNGGASETQYF. DNA for the CDR3: TGTGCCAGCAACGGGAACGGGGGGGCCTCAGAGACCCAGTACTTC.

The chain joins TRBV19 to TRBJ2-2; unclear D gene. Trimming pared 5 bases from V and 3 bases from J, leaving 7 bases between. Germline V gene data show CDR1 as LNHDA and CDR2 as SQIVND (reference sequence). CDR3 length: 13 amino acids. The CDR3, as DNA: TGTGCCAGTAGTTTCCAATACACCGGGGAGCTGTTTTTT. This translates into CASSFQYTGELFF.

This chain joins TRBV28 and TRBJ1-5, with D uncertain. The germline V and J ends were trimmed by 5 bases and 1 base, with 9 bases remaining between them. Germline CDR1 is MDHEN and CDR2 is SYDVKM. CDR3 length: 14 residues. The CDR3 DNA is TGTGCCAGCAGTCTTGACAAGAGCAATCAGCCCCAGCATTTT. This sequence encodes CASSLDKSNQPQHF.

The table lists this clone with a count of one. This chain connects TRBV25-1 to TRBJ1-1, with no clear D. CDR3 length equals 14 residues. The V end lost 7 bases, the J end lost 5 bases, and 17 bases lay between the germline ends. From germline, CDR1 is MGHDK and CDR2 SYGVNS. The CDR3 DNA reads TGTGCCAGCACCCCCGGGAGGCAGACTACTGAAGCTTTCTTT. Its translation: CASTPGRQTTEAFF.

The rearrangement links TRBV5-1 to TRBJ2-2, with 12 bases lining up with TRBD1. The CDR3 is 15 residues long. The trim removed 4 bases at V and 6 bases at J, leaving 4 bases unmatched. Germline CDR1 SGHRS, CDR2 YFSETQ. CDR3 sequence: CASSPGQGAAGELFF. The CDR3 DNA reads TGCGCCAGCAGCCCGGGACAGGGGGCCGCCGGGGAGCTGTTTTTT.

This clone was observed a single time. The CDR3 reads CAISPLQKTAGSGYTF. CDR3 bases: TGTGCCATCAGCCCCCTCCAAAAGACCGCGGGAAGTGGCTACACCTTC. The rearrangement links TRBV10-3 to TRBJ1-2; D call uncertain. The CDR3 runs to 16 residues. V shed 6 bases and J shed 7 bases, with 24 bases lying between them. Germline CDR1 ENHRY, CDR2 SYGVKD.

The chain uses TRBV2 and TRBJ1-1; perhaps TRBD1 as D (6 bases). V was shortened by 3 bases and J by 6 bases, with 14 bases between the two germline ends. Germline V lookup: CDR1 SNHLY, CDR2 FYNNEI. The CDR3 totals 14 residues. CDR3 coding DNA: TGTGCCAGCAGTGATCGTTGGCAGGGGTCTGAAGCTTTCTTT. Translated: CASSDRWQGSEAFF.

The rearrangement uses TRBV10-2 and TRBJ1-4, with D perhaps TRBD1 (6 bases). The CDR3 length is 13 residues. V dropped 8 bases and J dropped 4 bases, with 11 bases sitting between them. The germline CDR1 and CDR2 sequences are WSHSY and SAAADI. The chain's CDR3 is CASLGRGNEKLFF. In DNA form, the CDR3 reads TGCGCCAGCTTGGGCAGGGGTAATGAAAAACTGTTTTTT.

This clone came up many times. This chain joins TRBV6-1 and TRBJ1-5; 10 positions agree with TRBD1. CDR3 size: 15 residues. With 2 bases clipped from V and 7 bases from J, the junction kept 5 bases outside the gene matches. Germline CDR1 is MNHNS and CDR2 is SASEGT. The CDR3 nucleotides are TGTGCCAGCAGTGAAATGGGACAGGGGATCCAGCCCCAGCATTTT. Translation gives CASSEMGQGIQPQHF.

This clone was seen a handful of times. The V gene is TRBV10-1, the J gene TRBJ2-7, with D maybe TRBD2 (6 bases). Germline V gene sequence: CDR1 WNHNN, CDR2 SYGVQD (reference sequence). V lost 5 bases and J lost 2, with 10 bases in between. The CDR3 sequence is 13 residues long. Here the CDR3 reads CASSSGVAYEQYF. The CDR3 DNA reads as TGCGCCAGCAGTTCGGGAGTTGCCTACGAGCAGTACTTC.

The rearrangement uses TRBV9 and TRBJ2-1; D is ambiguous. V lost 3 bases and J 9 bases, leaving 22 bases between the germline ends. The CDR3 spans 16 residues. CDR1 and CDR2 (germline): SGDLS, YYNGEE. Written as DNA, the CDR3 is TGTGCCAGCAGCGCCCTGGGCGCGTCCTCCACAGCTGAGCAGTTCTTC. Residues: CASSALGASSTAEQFF.

The rearrangement joins TRBV27 to TRBJ1-5; D is unresolved. The CDR3 spans 14 residues. The V and J ends lost 6 bases and 0 bases respectively, with 9 bases between them. Per germline, CDR1 MNHEY and CDR2 SMNVEV (reference sequence). The CDR3 nucleotides read TGTGCCAGCAGGTCTATTGCTAGCAATCAGCCCCAGCATTTT. It encodes CASRSIASNQPQHF.

This clone was counted between two and nine times. The chain carries TRBV2 and TRBJ1-2; D is undetermined. V gave up 11 bases and J gave up 2 bases, with 12 bases separating them. Germline CDR1 reads SNHLY; CDR2 reads FYNNEI. The CDR3 extends over 12 amino acids. CDR3 coding DNA: TGTGCCTCCCGGACGGGAAACTATGGCTACACCTTC. Its protein is CASRTGNYGYTF.